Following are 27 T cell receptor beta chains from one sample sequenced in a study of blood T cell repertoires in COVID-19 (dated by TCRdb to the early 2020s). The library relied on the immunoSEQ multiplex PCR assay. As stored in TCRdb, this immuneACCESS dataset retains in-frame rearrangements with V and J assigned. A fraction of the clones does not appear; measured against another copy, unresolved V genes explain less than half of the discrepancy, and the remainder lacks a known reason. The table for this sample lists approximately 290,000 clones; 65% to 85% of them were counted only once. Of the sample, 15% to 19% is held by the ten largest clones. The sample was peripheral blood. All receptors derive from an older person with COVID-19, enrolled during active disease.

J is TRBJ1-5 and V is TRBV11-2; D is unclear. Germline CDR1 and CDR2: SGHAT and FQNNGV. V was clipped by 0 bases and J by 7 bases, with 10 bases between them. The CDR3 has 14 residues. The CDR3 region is CASSLDLPGQPQHF. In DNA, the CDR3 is TGTGCCAGCAGCTTAGATCTGCCCGGGCAGCCCCAGCATTTT.

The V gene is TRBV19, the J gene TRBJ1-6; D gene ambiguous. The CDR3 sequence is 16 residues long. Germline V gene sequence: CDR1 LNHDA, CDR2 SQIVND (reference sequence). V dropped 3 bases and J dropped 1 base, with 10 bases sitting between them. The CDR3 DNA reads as TGTGCCAGTAGTATGCAGGCTGGGTCCTATAATTCACCCCTCCACTTT. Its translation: CASSMQAGSYNSPLHF.

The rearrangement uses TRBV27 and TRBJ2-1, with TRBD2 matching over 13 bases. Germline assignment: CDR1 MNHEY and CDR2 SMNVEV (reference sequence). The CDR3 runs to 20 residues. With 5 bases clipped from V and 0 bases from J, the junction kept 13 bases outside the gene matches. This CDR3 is CASSHPEGTSGAHSYNEQFF. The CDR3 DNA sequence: TGTGCCAGCAGTCATCCTGAGGGGACTAGCGGGGCTCACTCCTACAATGAGCAGTTCTTC.

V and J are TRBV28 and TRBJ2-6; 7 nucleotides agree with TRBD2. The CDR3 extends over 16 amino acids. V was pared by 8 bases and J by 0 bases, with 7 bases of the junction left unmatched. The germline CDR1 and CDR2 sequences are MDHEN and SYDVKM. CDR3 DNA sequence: TGTGCCAGCTGGAAGCGGGGAAGCTCTGGGGCCAACGTCCTGACTTTC. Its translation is CASWKRGSSGANVLTF.

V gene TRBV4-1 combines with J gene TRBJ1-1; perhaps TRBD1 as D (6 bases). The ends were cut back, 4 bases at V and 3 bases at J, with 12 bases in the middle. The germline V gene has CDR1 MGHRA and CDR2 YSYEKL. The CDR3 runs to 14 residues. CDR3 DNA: TGCGCCAGCAGCCCGTTGGGGGCGTACACTGAAGCTTTCTTT. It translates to CASSPLGAYTEAFF.

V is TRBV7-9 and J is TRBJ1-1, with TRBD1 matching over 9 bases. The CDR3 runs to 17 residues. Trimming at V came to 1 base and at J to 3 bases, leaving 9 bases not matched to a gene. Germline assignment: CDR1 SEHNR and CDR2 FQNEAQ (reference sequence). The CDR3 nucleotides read TGTGCCAGCAGCTTAGGGGGACAGGGTGGTCTGGACACTGAAGCTTTCTTT. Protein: CASSLGGQGGLDTEAFF.

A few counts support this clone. The CDR3 is CASSPSFRLGNEQFF. As DNA, the CDR3 is TGTGCCAGCAGCCCGTCGTTTCGGCTAGGCAATGAGCAGTTCTTC. The chain combines TRBV7-9 with TRBJ2-1; D gene uncertain. V shed 5 bases and J shed 6 bases, with 17 bases lying between them. CDR3 length: 15 residues. Germline CDR1 reads SEHNR; CDR2 reads FQNEAQ (reference sequence).

The CDR3 loop reads CASSTNVWTSGKHEQFF. DNA for the CDR3: TGTGCCAGTAGTACCAACGTCTGGACTAGCGGGAAACATGAGCAGTTCTTC. The chain couples TRBV19 to TRBJ2-1, with 12 bases matching TRBD2. Trimming took 4 bases from V and 8 from J; bases not matched to a gene: 12. Germline values: CDR1 LNHDA, CDR2 SQIVND (reference sequence). This CDR3 region has 17 residues. Using reference TRBV19 and TRBJ2-1 for the parts outside the CDR3, the full variable domain is DGGITQSPKYLFRKEGQNVTLSCEQNLNHDAMYWYRQDPGQGLRLIYYSQIVNDFQKGDIAEGYSVSREKKESFPLTVTSAQKNPTAFYLCASSTNVWTSGKHEQFFGPGTRLTVL.

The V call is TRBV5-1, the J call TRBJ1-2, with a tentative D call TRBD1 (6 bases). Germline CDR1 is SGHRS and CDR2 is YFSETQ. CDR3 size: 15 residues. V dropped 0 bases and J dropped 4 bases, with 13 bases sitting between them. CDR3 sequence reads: CASSLDGGQLYGYTF. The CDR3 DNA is TGCGCCAGCAGCTTGGATGGCGGACAGCTCTATGGCTACACCTTC.

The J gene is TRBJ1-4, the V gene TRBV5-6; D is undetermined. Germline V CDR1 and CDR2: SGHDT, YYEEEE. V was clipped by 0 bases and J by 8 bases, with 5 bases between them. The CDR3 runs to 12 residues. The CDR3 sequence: CASSLGREKLFF. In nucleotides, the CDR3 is TGTGCCAGCAGCTTGGGTCGGGAAAAACTGTTTTTT.

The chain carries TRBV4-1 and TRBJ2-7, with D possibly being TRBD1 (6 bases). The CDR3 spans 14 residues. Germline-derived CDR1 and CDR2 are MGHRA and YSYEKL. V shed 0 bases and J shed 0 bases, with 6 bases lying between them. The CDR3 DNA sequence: TGCGCCAGCAGCCAAGAGGACAGCTCCTACGAGCAGTACTTC. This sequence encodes CASSQEDSSYEQYF.

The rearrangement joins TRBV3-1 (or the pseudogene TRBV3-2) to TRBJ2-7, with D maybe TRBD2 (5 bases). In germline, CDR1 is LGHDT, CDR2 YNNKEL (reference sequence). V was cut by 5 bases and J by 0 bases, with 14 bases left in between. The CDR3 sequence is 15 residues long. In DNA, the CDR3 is TGTGCCAGCAGCTTCCTTAGCGCCCGCTCCTACGAGCAGTACTTC. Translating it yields CASSFLSARSYEQYF.

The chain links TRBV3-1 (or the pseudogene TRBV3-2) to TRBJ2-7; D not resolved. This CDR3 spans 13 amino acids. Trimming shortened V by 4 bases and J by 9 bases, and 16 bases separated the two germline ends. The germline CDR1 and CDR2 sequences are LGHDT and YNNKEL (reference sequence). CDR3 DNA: TGTGCCAGCAGCCGGGCCCACGATCCCCGGCAGTACTTC. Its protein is CASSRAHDPRQYF.

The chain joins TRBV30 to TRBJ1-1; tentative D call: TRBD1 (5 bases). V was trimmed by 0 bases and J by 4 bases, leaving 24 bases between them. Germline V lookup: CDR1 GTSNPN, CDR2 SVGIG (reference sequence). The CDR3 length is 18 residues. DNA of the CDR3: TGTGCCTGGAGTGTCTTGAAAGGGGTAGTGGAAGGGTTCACTGAAGCTTTCTTT. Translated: CAWSVLKGVVEGFTEAFF.

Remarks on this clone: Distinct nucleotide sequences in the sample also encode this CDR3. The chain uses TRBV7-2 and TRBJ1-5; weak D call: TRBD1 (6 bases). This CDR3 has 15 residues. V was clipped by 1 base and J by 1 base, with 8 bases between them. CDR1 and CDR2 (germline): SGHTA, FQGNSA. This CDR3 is CASSLVQGSNQPQHF. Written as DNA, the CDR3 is TGTGCCAGCAGCTTAGTTCAGGGGAGCAATCAGCCCCAGCATTTT.

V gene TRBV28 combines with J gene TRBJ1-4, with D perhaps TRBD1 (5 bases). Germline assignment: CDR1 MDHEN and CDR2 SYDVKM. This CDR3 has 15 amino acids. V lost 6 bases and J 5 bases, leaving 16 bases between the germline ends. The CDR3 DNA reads TGTGCCAGCAGACTGACTCAAAACAGGAATGAAAAACTGTTTTTT. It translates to CASRLTQNRNEKLFF.

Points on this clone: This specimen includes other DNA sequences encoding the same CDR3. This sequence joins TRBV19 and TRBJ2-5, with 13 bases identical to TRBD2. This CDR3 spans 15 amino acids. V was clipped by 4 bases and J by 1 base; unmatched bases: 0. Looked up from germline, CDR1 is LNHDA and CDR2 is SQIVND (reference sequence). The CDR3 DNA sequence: TGTGCCAGTAGTAGGACTAGCGGGGGCCAAGAGACCCAGTACTTC. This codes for CASSRTSGGQETQYF.

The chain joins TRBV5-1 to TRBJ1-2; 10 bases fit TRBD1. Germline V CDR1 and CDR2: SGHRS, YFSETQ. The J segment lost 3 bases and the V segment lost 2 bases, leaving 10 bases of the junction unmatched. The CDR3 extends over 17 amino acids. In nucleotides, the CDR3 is TGCGCCAGCAGCTTTACGCAAGGAGGACAGGGGGACTATGGCTACACCTTC. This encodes CASSFTQGGQGDYGYTF.

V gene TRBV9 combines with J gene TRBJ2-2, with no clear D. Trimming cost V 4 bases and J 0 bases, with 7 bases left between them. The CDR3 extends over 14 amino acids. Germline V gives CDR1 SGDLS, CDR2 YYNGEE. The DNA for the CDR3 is TGTGCCAGCAGCTCCCTTTCGAACACCGGGGAGCTGTTTTTT. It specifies CASSSLSNTGELFF.

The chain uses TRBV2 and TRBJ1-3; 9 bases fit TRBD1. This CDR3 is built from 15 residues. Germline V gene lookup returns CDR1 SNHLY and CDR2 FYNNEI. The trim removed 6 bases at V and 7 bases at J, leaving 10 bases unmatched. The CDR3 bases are TGTGCCAGCAGCGCCATACAGGGGGCTACGAACACCATATATTTT. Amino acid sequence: CASSAIQGATNTIYF.

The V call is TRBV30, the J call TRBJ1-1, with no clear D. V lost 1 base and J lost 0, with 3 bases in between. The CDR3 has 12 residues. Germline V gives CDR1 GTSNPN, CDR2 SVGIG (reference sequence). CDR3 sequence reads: CAWSAMNTEAFF. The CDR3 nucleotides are TGTGCCTGGAGTGCCATGAACACTGAAGCTTTCTTT.

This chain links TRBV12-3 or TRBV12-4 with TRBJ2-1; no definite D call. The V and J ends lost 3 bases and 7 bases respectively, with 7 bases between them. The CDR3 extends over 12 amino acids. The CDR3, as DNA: TGTGCCAGCAGTTTGAGTTGGAATGAGCAGTTCTTC. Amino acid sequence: CASSLSWNEQFF.

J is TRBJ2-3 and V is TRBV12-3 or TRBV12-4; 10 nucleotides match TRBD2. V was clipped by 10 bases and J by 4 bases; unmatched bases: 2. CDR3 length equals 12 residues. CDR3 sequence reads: CATAGGPDTQYF. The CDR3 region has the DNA TGTGCCACAGCGGGAGGGCCAGATACGCAGTATTTT.

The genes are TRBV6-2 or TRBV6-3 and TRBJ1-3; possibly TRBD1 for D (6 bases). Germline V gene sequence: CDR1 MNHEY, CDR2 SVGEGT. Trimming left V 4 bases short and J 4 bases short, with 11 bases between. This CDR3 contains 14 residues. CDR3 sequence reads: CASSFRGAGNTIYF. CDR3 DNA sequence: TGTGCCAGCAGTTTCAGGGGAGCGGGAAACACCATATATTTT.

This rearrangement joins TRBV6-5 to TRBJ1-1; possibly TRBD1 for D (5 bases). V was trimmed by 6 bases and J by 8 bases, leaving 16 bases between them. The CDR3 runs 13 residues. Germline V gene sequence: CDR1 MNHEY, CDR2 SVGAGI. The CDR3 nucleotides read TGTGCCAGCAGAGTGCAGGGTAAGGCGGAAGCTTTCTTT. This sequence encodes CASRVQGKAEAFF.

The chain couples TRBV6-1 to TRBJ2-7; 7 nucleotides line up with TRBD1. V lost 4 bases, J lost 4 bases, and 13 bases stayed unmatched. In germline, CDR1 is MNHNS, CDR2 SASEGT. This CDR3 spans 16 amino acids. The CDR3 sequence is CASSVQEKGAGYEQYF. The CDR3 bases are TGTGCCAGCAGTGTCCAAGAAAAGGGGGCTGGGTACGAGCAGTACTTC.

The CDR3 sequence is CASSLVAGGNQPQHF. The DNA for the CDR3 is TGTGCCAGCAGTTTGGTAGCAGGGGGCAATCAGCCCCAGCATTTT. The chain uses TRBV28 and TRBJ1-5; maybe TRBD1 (6 bases). The CDR3 is 15 residues long. CDR1 is MDHEN, CDR2 SYDVKM, per germline. Trimming shortened V by 3 bases and J by 2 bases, and 11 bases separated the two germline ends.